These 23 T cell receptor beta chains came from one sample sequenced in a study of T-cell reconstitution after alpha-beta-depleted transplantation in children. Unique molecular identifiers tagged the TCRbeta library. TCRdb used MiXCR to reprocess the PCR reads, holding one entry per CDR3 protein. The sample includes roughly 500,000 distinct CDR3 sequences, over 25% of them seen just once. The starting material was PBMCs from the stem cell graft donor, obtained from the stem cell graft. The receptors were gathered from a human donor who donated a stem cell graft to a child with aplastic anemia.

This clonotype was counted a single time. The chain recombines TRBV20-1 with TRBJ1-2; D perhaps matches TRBD1 (5 bases). From germline, CDR1 is DFQATT and CDR2 SNEGSKA (reference sequence). V dropped 0 bases and J dropped 8 bases, with 19 bases sitting between them. The CDR3 sequence is 15 residues long. CDR3 loop: CSARDGGAAGGGYTF. CDR3 sequence (DNA): TGCAGTGCTAGAGATGGAGGGGCTGCCGGGGGGGGCTACACCTTC.

V usage is TRBV24-1 and J usage is TRBJ1-2; no clear D gene. The length of the CDR3 is 12 residues. The V gene's germline CDR1 is KGHDR and CDR2 SFDVKD. V dropped 7 bases and J dropped 7 bases, with 12 bases sitting between them. For the CDR3, the DNA is TGTGCCACCAGCATGAAAGGTGGTGGCTACACCTTC. Translation: CATSMKGGGYTF.

This chain uses TRBV5-1 with TRBJ2-1; D unclear. CDR1 SGHRS and CDR2 YFSETQ come from the germline V gene. V was pared by 0 bases and J by 4 bases, with 11 bases between. There are 15 residues in the CDR3. CDR3 nucleotides: TGCGCCAGCAGCTTGGTATCCGAGCATTACAATGAGCAGTTCTTC. As protein: CASSLVSEHYNEQFF.

This sequence joins TRBV6-5 and TRBJ2-1; weak D call: TRBD1 (6 bases). Per the germline V gene, CDR1 is MNHEY and CDR2 is SVGAGI. This CDR3 comprises 14 residues. V lost 4 bases and J lost 2, with 9 bases in between. CDR3 region: CASSSTGPYNEQFF. CDR3 DNA: TGTGCCAGCAGTTCGACAGGTCCCTACAATGAGCAGTTCTTC.

This chain links TRBV7-2 with TRBJ1-5, with D perhaps TRBD1 (6 bases). Germline values: CDR1 SGHTA, CDR2 FQGNSA. V lost 5 bases and J lost 8, with 16 bases in between. This CDR3 has 14 residues. The CDR3 coding sequence is TGTGCCAGCAGCGGCCAGGGGTTTTTGGAGCCCCAGCATTTT. Translating it yields CASSGQGFLEPQHF. Supplemented by reference TRBV7-2 and TRBJ1-5, the full variable domain reads GAGVSQSPSNKVTEKGKDVELRCDPISGHTALYWYRQSLGQGLEFLIYFQGNSAPDKSGLPSDRFSAERTGGSVSTLTIQRTQQEDSAVYLCASSGQGFLEPQHFGDGTRLSIL.

This clonotype was detected a few times. The rearrangement uses TRBV5-1 and TRBJ2-1, with 7 bases matching TRBD2. Looked up from germline, CDR1 is SGHRS and CDR2 is YFSETQ. The CDR3 extends over 14 amino acids. Trimming at V came to 4 bases and at J to 6 bases, leaving 7 bases not matched to a gene. This CDR3 reads CASSRGDYGNEQFF. The CDR3 DNA reads TGCGCCAGCAGCAGAGGGGACTACGGCAATGAGCAGTTCTTC.

This clonotype turned up a few times. V is TRBV5-1 and J is TRBJ1-1; possible D gene TRBD1, 6 bases. The germline gives CDR1 SGHRS, CDR2 YFSETQ. V was clipped by 4 bases and J by 0 bases, with 13 bases between them. The CDR3 consists of 15 residues. The CDR3 DNA is TGCGCCAGCAGCCTAGGACAGTATATGAACACTGAAGCTTTCTTT. This codes for CASSLGQYMNTEAFF.

This clonotype was seen more than once but under ten times. The chain couples TRBV5-1 to TRBJ1-2; D possibly corresponds to TRBD1 (5 bases). Trimming took off 4 bases at V and 12 bases at J, with 19 bases between the two ends. This CDR3 contains 13 residues. Germline V gene data show CDR1 as SGHRS and CDR2 as YFSETQ. For the CDR3, the DNA is TGCGCCAGCAGCCCTCGGGACGGTATCGGGAACACCTTC. Protein: CASSPRDGIGNTF. Full variable domain (outside the CDR3, taken from reference TRBV5-1 and TRBJ1-2): KAGVTQTPRYLIKTRGQQVTLSCSPISGHRSVSWYQQTPGQGLQFLFEYFSETQRNKGNFPGRFSGRQFSNSRSEMNVSTLELGDSALYLCASSPRDGIGNTFGSGTRLTVV.

This clonotype was counted only a few times. This chain connects TRBV6-1 to TRBJ2-1; 8 nucleotides agree with TRBD2. The V and J ends lost 6 bases and 2 bases, in that order; junction bases with no gene match: 6. CDR1 is MNHNS and CDR2 is SASEGT in the germline V gene. This CDR3 is 15 amino acids long. This CDR3 reads CASSPISGAYNEQFF. Here the CDR3 DNA reads TGTGCCAGCAGCCCCATTAGCGGGGCCTACAATGAGCAGTTCTTC.

In this sample, this clonotype turned up a few times. The chain has TRBV7-3 and TRBJ1-1; 7 bases fit TRBD1. The CDR3 has 14 amino acids. The J segment lost 1 base and the V segment lost 6 bases, leaving 5 bases of the junction unmatched. The germline gives CDR1 SGHTA, CDR2 FQGTGA. Written as DNA, the CDR3 is TGTGCCAGCAGGGGAACAGGGGAGAACACTGAAGCTTTCTTT. This codes for CASRGTGENTEAFF.

The chain employs TRBV4-3 and TRBJ2-1, with 9 nucleotides matching TRBD1. V lost 4 bases and J lost 0; bases outside the gene matches: 7. CDR3 length equals 17 residues. Per germline, CDR1 LGHNA and CDR2 YSLEER. CDR3 in DNA: TGCGCCAGCAGCCGGGGGACAGGGCGTCGCTCCTACAATGAGCAGTTCTTC. Its translation: CASSRGTGRRSYNEQFF.

This clonotype turned up a few times. The chain carries TRBV20-1 and TRBJ1-1; TRBD1 is a possible D gene (6 bases). This CDR3 is 14 amino acids long. V lost 0 bases to trimming and J lost 0 bases, with 8 bases between them. The V gene's germline CDR1 is DFQATT and CDR2 SNEGSKA (reference sequence). CDR3 DNA sequence: TGCAGTGCTAGAGAGGGGGCTGTGAACACTGAAGCTTTCTTT. Translating it yields CSAREGAVNTEAFF.

This clonotype turned up a few times. V gene TRBV7-6 combines with J gene TRBJ2-3, with no clear D. The V end was cut by 4 bases, the J end by 4 bases, with 9 bases between. The CDR3 consists of 13 residues. The germline CDR1 and CDR2 sequences are SGHVS and FNYEAQ. The CDR3 DNA sequence: TGTGCCAGCAGCTCCGCCATCGCAGATACGCAGTATTTT. It is translated as CASSSAIADTQYF. The whole variable domain, remainder taken from reference TRBV7-6 and TRBJ2-3, is GAGVSQSPRYKVTKRGQDVALRCDPISGHVSLYWYRQALGQGPEFLTYFNYEAQQDKSGLPNDRFSAERPEGSISTLTIQRTEQRDSAMYRCASSSAIADTQYFGPGTRLTVL.

This clonotype was observed a few times. This chain connects TRBV20-1 to TRBJ2-1; maybe TRBD2 (5 bases). The germline gives CDR1 DFQATT, CDR2 SNEGSKA (reference sequence). Trimming stripped 4 bases from V and 9 bases from J, with 13 bases between. The length of the CDR3 is 12 residues. For the CDR3, the DNA is TGCAGTGCTACTACTAGTCCCGGTGAGCAGTTCTTC. Translating gives CSATTSPGEQFF.

The chain has TRBV19 and TRBJ1-1; tentative D call: TRBD1 (6 bases). CDR1 is LNHDA, CDR2 SQIVND, per germline (reference sequence). Trimming took off 2 bases at V and 5 bases at J, with 9 bases between the two ends. The CDR3 runs to 13 residues. The CDR3 sequence: CASSIQGSTEAFF. In nucleotides, the CDR3 is TGTGCCAGTAGTATACAGGGGTCGACTGAAGCTTTCTTT.

The CDR3 nucleotides are TGTGCCAGCACCGACTCCGGGGGAATAAACACTGAAGCTTTCTTT. It is translated as CASTDSGGINTEAFF. The chain uses TRBV6-1 and TRBJ1-1, with D possibly TRBD1 on 5 matching bases. V was shortened by 7 bases and J by 2 bases, with 17 bases between the two germline ends. The length of the CDR3 is 15 residues. Germline V CDR1 and CDR2: MNHNS, SASEGT.

Only one count was recorded for this clonotype. This chain uses TRBV7-8 with TRBJ1-4; D perhaps matches TRBD1 (6 bases). The CDR3 spans 13 residues. Looked up from germline, CDR1 is SGHVS and CDR2 is FQNEAQ. Trimming shortened V by 3 bases and J by 10 bases, and 12 bases separated the two germline ends. The CDR3 loop is CASSFKGGGKLFF. The CDR3 DNA sequence: TGTGCCAGCAGCTTTAAGGGAGGGGGAAAACTGTTTTTT.

The chain links TRBV10-3 to TRBJ2-7; D possibly corresponds to TRBD1 (8 bases). CDR1 and CDR2 (germline): ENHRY, SYGVKD. The CDR3 consists of 15 residues. With 3 bases removed from V and 4 bases from J, the gap between germline ends came to 16 bases. CDR3 residues: CAISDPTGEGYEQYF. Written as DNA, the CDR3 is TGTGCCATCAGTGACCCGACAGGGGAGGGGTACGAGCAGTACTTC.

As to this clonotype: At one of its ends the junction is not consistent with the germline gene, which may arise from a read error. This chain joins TRBV7-9 and TRBJ2-6; D assignment may be TRBD1 or TRBD2 (5 bases each). The germline V gene has CDR1 SEHNR and CDR2 FQNEAQ (reference sequence). The CDR3 consists of 17 residues. The CDR3 loop reads CASSFRGQGSGANALTF. Written as DNA, the CDR3 is TGTGCCAGCAGCTTCCGGGGCCAGGGCTCTGGGGCCAACGCCCTGACTTTC. Filled out from reference TRBV7-9 and TRBJ2-6, the complete variable domain reads DTGVSQNPRHKITKRGQNVTFRCDPISEHNRLYWYRQTLGQGPEFLTYFQNEAQLEKSRLLSDRFSAERPKGSFSTLEIQRTEQGDSAMYLCASSFRGQGSGANALTFGAGSRLTVL.

On this clonotype itself: It may be a read error: a sequence one base away is much more abundant. The chain joins TRBV5-6 to TRBJ2-5, with 11 bases matching TRBD2. Germline V gene sequence: CDR1 SGHDT, CDR2 YYEEEE. The junction had 2 bases not matched to a gene; V was cut back by 4 bases and J by 3 bases. CDR3 length equals 14 residues. This CDR3 is CASSVGLAEETQYF. In DNA form, the CDR3 reads TGTGCCAGCAGCGTGGGACTAGCGGAAGAGACCCAGTACTTC. Full variable domain (outside the CDR3, taken from reference TRBV5-6 and TRBJ2-5): DAGVTQSPTHLIKTRGQQVTLRCSPKSGHDTVSWYQQALGQGPQFIFQYYEEEERQRGNFPDRFSGHQFPNYSSELNVNALLLGDSALYLCASSVGLAEETQYFGPGTRLLVL.

V gene TRBV19 combines with J gene TRBJ1-1; D is uncertain. Germline V gene data show CDR1 as LNHDA and CDR2 as SQIVND (reference sequence). The CDR3 covers 16 residues. The V end was cut by 5 bases, the J end by 1 base, with 17 bases between. The CDR3 loop reads CASSLPRGPGNTEAFF. CDR3 coding DNA: TGTGCCAGTAGTCTCCCTCGAGGGCCGGGGAACACTGAAGCTTTCTTT.

This clonotype has more than one count but fewer than ten. The V and J genes are TRBV6-5 and TRBJ1-4, with D possibly matching TRBD1 (6 bases). The CDR3 extends over 15 amino acids. Germline lookup yields CDR1 MNHEY and CDR2 SVGAGI. The V end lost 4 bases, the J end lost 3 bases, and 12 bases lay between the germline ends. The CDR3 protein is CASSSQGLANEKLFF. For the CDR3, the DNA is TGTGCCAGCAGTTCCCAGGGGTTGGCTAATGAAAAACTGTTTTTT.

This clonotype has just a few counts. The CDR3 DNA is TGCGCCAGCAGCCAGGGGGTCTCCTCTGGGGCCAACGTCCTGACTTTC. It specifies CASSQGVSSGANVLTF. This chain connects TRBV4-3 to TRBJ2-6, with D possibly being TRBD1 or TRBD2 (5 bases each). Deletions cut 3 bases from V and 0 bases from J, with 9 bases between. This CDR3 has 16 amino acids. Germline lookup yields CDR1 LGHNA and CDR2 YSLEER.